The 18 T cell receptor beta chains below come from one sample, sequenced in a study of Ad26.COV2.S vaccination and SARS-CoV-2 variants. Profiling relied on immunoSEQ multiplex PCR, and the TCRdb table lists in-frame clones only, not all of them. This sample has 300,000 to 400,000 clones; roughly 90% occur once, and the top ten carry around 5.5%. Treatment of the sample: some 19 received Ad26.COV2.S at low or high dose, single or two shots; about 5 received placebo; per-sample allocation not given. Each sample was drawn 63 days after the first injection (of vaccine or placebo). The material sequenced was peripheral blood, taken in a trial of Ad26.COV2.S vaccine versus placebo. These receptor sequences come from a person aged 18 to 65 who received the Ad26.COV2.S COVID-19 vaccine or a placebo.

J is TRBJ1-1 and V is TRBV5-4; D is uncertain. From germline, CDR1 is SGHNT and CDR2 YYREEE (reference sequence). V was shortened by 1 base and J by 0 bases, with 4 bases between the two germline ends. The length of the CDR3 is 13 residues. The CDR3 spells CASSLTVNTEAFF. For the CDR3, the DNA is TGTGCCAGCAGCTTGACAGTGAACACTGAAGCTTTCTTT.

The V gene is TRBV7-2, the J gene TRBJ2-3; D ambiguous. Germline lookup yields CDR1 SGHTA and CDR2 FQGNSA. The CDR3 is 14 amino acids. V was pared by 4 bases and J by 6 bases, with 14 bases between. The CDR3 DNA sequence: TGTGCCAGCAGCTCACGGCCCATCGAGGATACGCAGTATTTT. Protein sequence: CASSSRPIEDTQYF. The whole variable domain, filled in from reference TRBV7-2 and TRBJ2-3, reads GAGVSQSPSNKVTEKGKDVELRCDPISGHTALYWYRQSLGQGLEFLIYFQGNSAPDKSGLPSDRFSAERTGGSVSTLTIQRTQQEDSAVYLCASSSRPIEDTQYFGPGTRLTVL.

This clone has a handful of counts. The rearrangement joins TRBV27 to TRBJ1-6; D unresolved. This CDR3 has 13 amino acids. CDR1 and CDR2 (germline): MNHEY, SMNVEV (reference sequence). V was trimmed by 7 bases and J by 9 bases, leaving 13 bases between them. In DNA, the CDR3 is TGTGCCAGCACCCCAGGATGGGGTTCACCCCTCCACTTT. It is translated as CASTPGWGSPLHF.

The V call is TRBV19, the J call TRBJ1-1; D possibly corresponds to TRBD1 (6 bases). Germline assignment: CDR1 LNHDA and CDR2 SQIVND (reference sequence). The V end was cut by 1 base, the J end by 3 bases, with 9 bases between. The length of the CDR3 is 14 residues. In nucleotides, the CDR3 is TGTGCCAGTAGTATAGGAGGGGGGGACACTGAAGCTTTCTTT. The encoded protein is CASSIGGGDTEAFF.

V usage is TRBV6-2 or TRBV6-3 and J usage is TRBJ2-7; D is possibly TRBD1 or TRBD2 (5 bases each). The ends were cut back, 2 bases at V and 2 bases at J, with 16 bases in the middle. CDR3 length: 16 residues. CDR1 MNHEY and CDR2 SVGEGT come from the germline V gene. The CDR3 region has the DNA TGTGCCAGCAGTTACATTAGGGGTGTCGGGGCCTACGAGCAGTACTTC. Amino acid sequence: CASSYIRGVGAYEQYF.

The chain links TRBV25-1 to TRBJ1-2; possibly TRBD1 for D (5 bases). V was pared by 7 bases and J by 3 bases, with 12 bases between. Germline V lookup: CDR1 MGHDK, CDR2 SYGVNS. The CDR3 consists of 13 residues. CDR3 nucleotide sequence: TGTGCCAGCATGGCAGGGTTGTACTATGGCTACACCTTC. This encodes CASMAGLYYGYTF.

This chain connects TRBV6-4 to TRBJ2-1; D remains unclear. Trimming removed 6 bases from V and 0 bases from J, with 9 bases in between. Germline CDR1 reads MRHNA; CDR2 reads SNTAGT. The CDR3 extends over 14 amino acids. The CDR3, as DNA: TGTGCCAGCAGCTCCGTAAGCTCCTACAATGAGCAGTTCTTC. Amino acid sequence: CASSSVSSYNEQFF.

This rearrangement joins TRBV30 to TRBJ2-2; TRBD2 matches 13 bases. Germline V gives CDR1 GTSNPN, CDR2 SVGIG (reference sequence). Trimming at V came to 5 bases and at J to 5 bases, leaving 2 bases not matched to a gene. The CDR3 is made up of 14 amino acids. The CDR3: CAWRTSGRTGELFF. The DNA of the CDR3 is TGTGCCTGGCGGACTAGCGGGAGAACCGGGGAGCTGTTTTTT.

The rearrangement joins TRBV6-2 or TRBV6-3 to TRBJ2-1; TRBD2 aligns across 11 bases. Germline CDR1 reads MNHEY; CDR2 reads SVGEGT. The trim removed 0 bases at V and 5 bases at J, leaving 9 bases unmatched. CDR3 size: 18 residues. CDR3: CASSYSISGRAGNNEQFF. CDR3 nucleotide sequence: TGTGCCAGCAGTTACTCTATTAGCGGGAGGGCCGGTAACAATGAGCAGTTCTTC.

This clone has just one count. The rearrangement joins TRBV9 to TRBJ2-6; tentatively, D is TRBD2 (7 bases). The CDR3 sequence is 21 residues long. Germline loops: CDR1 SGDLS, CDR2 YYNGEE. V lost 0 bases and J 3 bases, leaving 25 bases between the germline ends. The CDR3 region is CASSVVSGGAPFGYGANVLTF. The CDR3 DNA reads TGTGCCAGCAGCGTAGTAAGTGGGGGGGCCCCTTTCGGCTATGGGGCCAACGTCCTGACTTTC.

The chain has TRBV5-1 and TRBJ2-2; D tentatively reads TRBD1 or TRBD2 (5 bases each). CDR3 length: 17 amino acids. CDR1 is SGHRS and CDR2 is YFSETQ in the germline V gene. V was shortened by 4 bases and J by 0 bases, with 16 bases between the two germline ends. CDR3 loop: CASSPKIMGANTGELFF. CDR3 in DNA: TGCGCCAGCAGCCCAAAAATAATGGGGGCGAACACCGGGGAGCTGTTTTTT.

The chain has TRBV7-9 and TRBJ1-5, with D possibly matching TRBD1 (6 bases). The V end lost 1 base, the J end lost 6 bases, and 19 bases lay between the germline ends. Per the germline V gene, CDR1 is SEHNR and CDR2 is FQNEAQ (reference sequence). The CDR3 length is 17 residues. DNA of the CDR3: TGTGCCAGCAGCTTAGTGGGTGGGGCCAGGGGAAGTCAGCCCCAGCATTTT. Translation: CASSLVGGARGSQPQHF.

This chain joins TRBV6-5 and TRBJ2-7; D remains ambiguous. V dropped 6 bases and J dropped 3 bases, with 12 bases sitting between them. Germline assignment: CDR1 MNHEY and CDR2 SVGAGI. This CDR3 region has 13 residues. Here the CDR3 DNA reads TGTGCCAGCAGGTTCGACGCAGGCTACGAGCAGTACTTC. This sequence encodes CASRFDAGYEQYF.

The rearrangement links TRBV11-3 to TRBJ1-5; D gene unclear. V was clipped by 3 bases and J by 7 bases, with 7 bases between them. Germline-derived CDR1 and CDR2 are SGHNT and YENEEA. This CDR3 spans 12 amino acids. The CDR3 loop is CASSLEGQPQHF. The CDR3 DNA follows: TGTGCCAGCAGCTTGGAGGGCCAGCCCCAGCATTTT.

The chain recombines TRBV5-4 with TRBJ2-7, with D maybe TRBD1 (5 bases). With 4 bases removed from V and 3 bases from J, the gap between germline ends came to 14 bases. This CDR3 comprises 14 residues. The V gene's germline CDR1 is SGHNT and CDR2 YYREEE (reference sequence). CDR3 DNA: TGTGCCAGCAGCACACAGACAGCTTACTACGAGCAGTACTTC. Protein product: CASSTQTAYYEQYF. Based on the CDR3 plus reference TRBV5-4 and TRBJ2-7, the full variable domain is ETGVTQSPTHLIKTRGQQVTLRCSSQSGHNTVSWYQQALGQGPQFIFQYYREEENGRGNFPPRFSGLQFPNYSSELNVNALELDDSALYLCASSTQTAYYEQYFGPGTRLTVT.

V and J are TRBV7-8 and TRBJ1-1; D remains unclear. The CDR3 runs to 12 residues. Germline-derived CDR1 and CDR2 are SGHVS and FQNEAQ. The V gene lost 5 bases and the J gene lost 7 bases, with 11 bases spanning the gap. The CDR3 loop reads CASSRRGSEAFF. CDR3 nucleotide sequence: TGTGCCAGCAGCCGGCGCGGGAGTGAAGCTTTCTTT.

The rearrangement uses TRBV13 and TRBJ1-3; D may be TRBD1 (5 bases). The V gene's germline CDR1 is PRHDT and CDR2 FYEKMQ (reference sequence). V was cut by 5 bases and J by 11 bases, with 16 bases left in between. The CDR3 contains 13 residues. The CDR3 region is CASSRQSKRSIYF. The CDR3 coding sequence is TGTGCCAGCAGCCGACAGTCCAAGAGATCCATATATTTT.

The CDR3 here is CASSLLSADGYEQYV. DNA for the CDR3: TGTGCCAGCAGTTTACTTTCAGCGGACGGCTACGAGCAGTACGTC. The gene calls are TRBV28 and TRBJ2-7; possibly TRBD2 for D (5 bases). CDR1 is MDHEN, CDR2 SYDVKM, per germline. The CDR3 runs to 15 residues. Trimming left V 2 bases short and J 3 bases short, with 14 bases between.